This T cell receptor (beta chain) was sequenced for a study of memory CD4+ T cells and cytomegalovirus serostatus. Study overall: This sample comes from healthy Belgian adults, several CMV seropositive, 24 seronegative.

Repertoires were generated with immunoSEQ multiplex PCR, while TCRdb's copy carries only in-frame clones and drops some. The table has around 38,000 clones, around 80% seen once; the top ten hold around 6.6%. The sort gate was single viable CD3+CD4+CD8-CD45RO+ cells for memory CD4+ T cells. After thawing, CD4+ T cells were positively selected. Regarding the study as a whole: The CMV-associated TCR signature appears largely within the CD4+ memory repertoire. Repertoires predicted CMV serostatus with median bootstrapped AUC of around 0.96.

Remarks on this clone: Its cognate antigen is unknown.

This sequence originates from an adult in good health and CMV-seronegative. Sequencing used memory CD4+ T cells from blood.

CDR3: CASRGRLDTQYF. The CDR3, as DNA: TGTGCCAGCCGTGGACGGCTAGATACGCAGTATTTT. The chain joins TRBV28 to TRBJ2-3; no firm D call. Germline lookup yields CDR1 MDHEN and CDR2 SYDVKM. Trimming removed 8 bases from V and 5 bases from J, with 11 bases in between. This CDR3 contains 12 residues.